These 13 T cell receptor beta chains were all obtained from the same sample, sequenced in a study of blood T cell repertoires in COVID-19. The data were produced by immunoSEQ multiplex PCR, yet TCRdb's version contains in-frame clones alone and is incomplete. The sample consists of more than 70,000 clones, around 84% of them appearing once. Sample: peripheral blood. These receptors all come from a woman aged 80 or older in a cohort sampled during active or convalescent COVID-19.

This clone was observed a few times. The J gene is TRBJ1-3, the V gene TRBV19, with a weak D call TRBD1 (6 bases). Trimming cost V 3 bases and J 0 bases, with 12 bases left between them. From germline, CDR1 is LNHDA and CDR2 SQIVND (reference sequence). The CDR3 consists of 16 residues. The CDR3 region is CASSITGQISGNTIYF. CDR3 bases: TGTGCCAGTAGTATTACCGGACAGATCTCTGGAAACACCATATATTTT.

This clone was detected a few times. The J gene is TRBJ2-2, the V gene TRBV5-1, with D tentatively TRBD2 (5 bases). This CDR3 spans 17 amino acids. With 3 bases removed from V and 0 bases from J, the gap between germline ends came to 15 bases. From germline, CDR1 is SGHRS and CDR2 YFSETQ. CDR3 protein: CASSSRRRSTNTGELFF. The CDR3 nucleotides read TGCGCCAGCAGCTCCCGACGGAGGTCGACGAACACCGGGGAGCTGTTTTTT. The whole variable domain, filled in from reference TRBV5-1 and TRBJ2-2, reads KAGVTQTPRYLIKTRGQQVTLSCSPISGHRSVSWYQQTPGQGLQFLFEYFSETQRNKGNFPGRFSGRQFSNSRSEMNVSTLELGDSALYLCASSSRRRSTNTGELFFGEGSRLTVL.

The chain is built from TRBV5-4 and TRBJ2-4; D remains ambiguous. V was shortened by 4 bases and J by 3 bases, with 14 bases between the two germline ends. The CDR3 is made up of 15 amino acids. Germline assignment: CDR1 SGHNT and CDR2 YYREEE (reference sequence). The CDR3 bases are TGTGCCAGCAGCACCGAACCTATGGTCAAAAACATTCAGTACTTC. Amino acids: CASSTEPMVKNIQYF.

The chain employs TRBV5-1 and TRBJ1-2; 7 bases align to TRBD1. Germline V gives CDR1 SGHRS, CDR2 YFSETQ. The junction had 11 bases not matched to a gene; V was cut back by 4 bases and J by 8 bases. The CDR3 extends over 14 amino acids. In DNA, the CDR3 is TGCGCCAGCAGCCCGGGACAGATTGTAGTGGGCTACACCTTC. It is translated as CASSPGQIVVGYTF.

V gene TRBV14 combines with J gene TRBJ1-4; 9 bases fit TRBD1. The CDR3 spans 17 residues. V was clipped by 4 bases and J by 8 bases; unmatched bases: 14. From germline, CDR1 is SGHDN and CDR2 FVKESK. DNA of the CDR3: TGTGCCAGCAGCCGGGGACAGGGATGGGTACCTGGGGAAAAACTGTTTTTT. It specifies CASSRGQGWVPGEKLFF.

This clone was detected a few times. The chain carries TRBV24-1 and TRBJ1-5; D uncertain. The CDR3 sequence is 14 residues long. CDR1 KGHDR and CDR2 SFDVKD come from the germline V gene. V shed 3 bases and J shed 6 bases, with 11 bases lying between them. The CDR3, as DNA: TGTGCCACCAGTGATGGTAAGGGAGCTCAGCCCCAGCATTTT. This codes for CATSDGKGAQPQHF.

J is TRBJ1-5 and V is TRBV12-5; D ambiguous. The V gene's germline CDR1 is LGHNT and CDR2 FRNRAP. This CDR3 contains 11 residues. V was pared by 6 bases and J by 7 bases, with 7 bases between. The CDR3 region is CASGREQPQHF. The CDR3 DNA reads TGTGCTAGTGGACGTGAGCAGCCCCAGCATTTT.

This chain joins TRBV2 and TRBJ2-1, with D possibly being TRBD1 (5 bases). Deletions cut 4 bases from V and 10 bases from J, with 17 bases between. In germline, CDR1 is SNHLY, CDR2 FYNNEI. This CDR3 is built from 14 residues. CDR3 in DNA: TGTGCCAGCAGTGGTACAGGATATACGCAAGAGCAGTTCTTC. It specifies CASSGTGYTQEQFF.

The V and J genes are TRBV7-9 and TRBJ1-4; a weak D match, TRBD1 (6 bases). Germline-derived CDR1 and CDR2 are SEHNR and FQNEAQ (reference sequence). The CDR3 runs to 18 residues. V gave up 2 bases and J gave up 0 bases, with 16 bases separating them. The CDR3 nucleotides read TGTGCCAGCAGCTTATTCAGGGGAGGGACTGCAACTAATGAAAAACTGTTTTTT. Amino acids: CASSLFRGGTATNEKLFF.

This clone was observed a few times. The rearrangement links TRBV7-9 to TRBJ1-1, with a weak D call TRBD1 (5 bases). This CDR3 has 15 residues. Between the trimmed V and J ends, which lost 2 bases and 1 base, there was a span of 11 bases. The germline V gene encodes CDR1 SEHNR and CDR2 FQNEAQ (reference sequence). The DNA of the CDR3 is TGTGCCAGCAGCTTACAGGGTTTGGGGAACACTGAAGCTTTCTTT. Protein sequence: CASSLQGLGNTEAFF.

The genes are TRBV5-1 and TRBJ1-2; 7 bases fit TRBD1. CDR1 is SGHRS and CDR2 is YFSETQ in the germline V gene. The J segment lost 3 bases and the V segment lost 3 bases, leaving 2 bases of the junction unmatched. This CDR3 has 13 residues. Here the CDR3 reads CASSWGTDYGYTF. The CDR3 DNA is TGCGCCAGCAGCTGGGGGACAGACTATGGCTACACCTTC.

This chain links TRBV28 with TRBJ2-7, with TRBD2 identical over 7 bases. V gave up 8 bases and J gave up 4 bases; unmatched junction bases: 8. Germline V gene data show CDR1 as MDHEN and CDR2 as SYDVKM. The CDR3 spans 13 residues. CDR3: CASGEGPLYEQYF. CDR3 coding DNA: TGTGCCAGCGGGGAGGGCCCCCTTTACGAGCAGTACTTC. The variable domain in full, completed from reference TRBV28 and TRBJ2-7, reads DVKVTQSSRYLVKRTGEKVFLECVQDMDHENMFWYRQDPGLGLRLIYFSYDVKMKEKGDIPEGYSVSREKKERFSLILESASTNQTSMYLCASGEGPLYEQYFGPGTRLTVT.

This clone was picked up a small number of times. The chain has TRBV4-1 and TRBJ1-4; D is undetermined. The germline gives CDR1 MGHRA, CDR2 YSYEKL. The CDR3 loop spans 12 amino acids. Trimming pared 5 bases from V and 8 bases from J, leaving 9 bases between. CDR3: CASSSGREKLFF. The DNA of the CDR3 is TGCGCCAGCAGCTCGGGTCGGGAAAAACTGTTTTTT.